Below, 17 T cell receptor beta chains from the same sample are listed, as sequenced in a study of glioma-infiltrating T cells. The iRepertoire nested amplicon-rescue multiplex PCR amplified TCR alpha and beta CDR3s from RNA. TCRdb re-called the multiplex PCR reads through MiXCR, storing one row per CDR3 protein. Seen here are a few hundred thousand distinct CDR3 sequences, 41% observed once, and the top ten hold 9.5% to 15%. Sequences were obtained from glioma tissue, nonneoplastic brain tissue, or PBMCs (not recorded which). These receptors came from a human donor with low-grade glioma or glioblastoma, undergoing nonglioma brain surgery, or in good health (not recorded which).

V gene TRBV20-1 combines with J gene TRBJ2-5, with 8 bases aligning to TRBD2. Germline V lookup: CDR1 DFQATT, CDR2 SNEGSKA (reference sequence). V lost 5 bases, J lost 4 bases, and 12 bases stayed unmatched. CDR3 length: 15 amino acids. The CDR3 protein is CSAELAGRPGETQYF. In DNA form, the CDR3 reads TGCAGTGCTGAATTAGCGGGACGGCCGGGAGAGACCCAGTACTTC.

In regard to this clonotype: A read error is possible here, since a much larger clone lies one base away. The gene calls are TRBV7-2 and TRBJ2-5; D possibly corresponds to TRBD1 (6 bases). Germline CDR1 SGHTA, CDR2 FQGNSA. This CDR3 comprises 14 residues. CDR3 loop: CAGSRDRFQETQYF. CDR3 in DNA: TGTGCCGGCAGCCGCGACAGGTTCCAAGAGACCCAGTACTTC.

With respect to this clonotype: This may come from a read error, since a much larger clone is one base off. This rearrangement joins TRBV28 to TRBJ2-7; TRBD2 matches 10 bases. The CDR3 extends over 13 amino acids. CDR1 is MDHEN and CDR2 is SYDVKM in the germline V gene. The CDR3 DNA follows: TGTGCCAGCAGTCCTAGCGGGAGCTACAAGCAGTACTTC. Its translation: CASSPSGSYKQYF.

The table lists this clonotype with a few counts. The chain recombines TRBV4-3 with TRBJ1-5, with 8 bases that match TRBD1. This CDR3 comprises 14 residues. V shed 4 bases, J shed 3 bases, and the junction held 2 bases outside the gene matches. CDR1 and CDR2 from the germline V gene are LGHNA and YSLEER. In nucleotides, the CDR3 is TGCGCCAGCAGCCCGACAGGGGCCAATCAGCCCCAGCATTTT. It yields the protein CASSPTGANQPQHF.

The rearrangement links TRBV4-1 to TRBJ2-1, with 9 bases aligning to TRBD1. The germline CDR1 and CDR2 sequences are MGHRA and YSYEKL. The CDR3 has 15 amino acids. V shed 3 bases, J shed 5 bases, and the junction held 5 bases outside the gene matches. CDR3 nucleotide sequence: TGCGCCAGCAGCCACGGGGACAGGGAGCACAATGAGCAGTTCTTC. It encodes CASSHGDREHNEQFF.

The DNA for the CDR3 is TGCGCCAGCAGCCAAGCACTAGCGGGAGGGCGGAATGAGCAGTTCTTC. Its protein product is CASSQALAGGRNEQFF. This chain joins TRBV4-3 and TRBJ2-1, with 13 bases lining up with TRBD2. Trimming cost V 1 base and J 7 bases; bases outside gene matches: 4. Germline V gene data show CDR1 as LGHNA and CDR2 as YSLEER. The length of the CDR3 is 16 residues.

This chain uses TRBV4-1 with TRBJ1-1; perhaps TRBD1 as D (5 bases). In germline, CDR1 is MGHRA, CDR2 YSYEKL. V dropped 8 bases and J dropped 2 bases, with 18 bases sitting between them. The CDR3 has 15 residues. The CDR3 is CASGLGTAINTEAFF. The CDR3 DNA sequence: TGCGCCAGCGGCCTAGGGACGGCAATCAACACTGAAGCTTTCTTT.

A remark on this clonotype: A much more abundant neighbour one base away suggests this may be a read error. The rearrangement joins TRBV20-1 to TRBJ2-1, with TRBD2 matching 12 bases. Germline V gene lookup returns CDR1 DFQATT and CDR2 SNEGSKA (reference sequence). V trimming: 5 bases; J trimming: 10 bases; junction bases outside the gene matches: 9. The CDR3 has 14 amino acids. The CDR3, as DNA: TGCAGTGCTCTAGCGGGAGGGGGAGGCTACGAGCAGTTCTTC. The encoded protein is CSALAGGGGYEQFF.

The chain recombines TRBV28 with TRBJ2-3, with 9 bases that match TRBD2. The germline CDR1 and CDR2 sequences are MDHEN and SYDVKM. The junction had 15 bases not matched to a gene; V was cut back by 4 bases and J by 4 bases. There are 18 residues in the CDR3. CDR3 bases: TGTGCCAGCAGTTCCCCCGTTTTAGCGGGAGCGGTGGCAGATACGCAGTATTTT. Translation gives CASSSPVLAGAVADTQYF. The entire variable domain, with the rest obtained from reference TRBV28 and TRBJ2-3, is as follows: DVKVTQSSRYLVKRTGEKVFLECVQDMDHENMFWYRQDPGLGLRLIYFSYDVKMKEKGDIPEGYSVSREKKERFSLILESASTNQTSMYLCASSSPVLAGAVADTQYFGPGTRLTVL.

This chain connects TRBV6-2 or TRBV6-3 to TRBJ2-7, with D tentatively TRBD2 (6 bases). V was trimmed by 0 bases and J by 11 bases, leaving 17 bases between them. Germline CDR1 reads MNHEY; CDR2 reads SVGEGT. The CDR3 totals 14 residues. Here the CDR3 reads CASSYSQDYNEKYF. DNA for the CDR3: TGTGCCAGCAGTTACTCGCAGGACTACAATGAGAAGTACTTC.

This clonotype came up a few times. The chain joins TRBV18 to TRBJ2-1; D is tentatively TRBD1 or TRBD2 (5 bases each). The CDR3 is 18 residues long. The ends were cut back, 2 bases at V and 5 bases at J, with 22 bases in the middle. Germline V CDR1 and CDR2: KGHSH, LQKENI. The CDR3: CASSPRSRASGLNNEQFF. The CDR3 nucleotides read TGTGCCAGCTCACCAAGGTCCAGGGCCAGCGGCCTAAACAATGAGCAGTTCTTC.

For the CDR3, the DNA is TGTGCCTGGAGACCTGGAAACACCATATATTTT. Translation gives CAWRPGNTIYF. This chain joins TRBV30 and TRBJ1-3; D ambiguous. CDR1 and CDR2 (germline): GTSNPN, SVGIG (reference sequence). This CDR3 contains 11 residues. Trimming left V 3 bases short and J 2 bases short, with 2 bases between. Full variable domain (rest looked up from reference TRBV30 and TRBJ1-3): SQTIHQWPATLVQPVGSPLSLECTVEGTSNPNLYWYRQAAGRGLQLLFYSVGIGQISSEVPQNLSASRPQDRQFILSSKKLLLSDSGFYLCAWRPGNTIYFGEGSWLTVV.

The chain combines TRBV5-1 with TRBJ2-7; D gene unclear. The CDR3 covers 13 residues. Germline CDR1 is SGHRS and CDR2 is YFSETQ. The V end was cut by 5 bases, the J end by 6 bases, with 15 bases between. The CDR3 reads CASSSGWGTEQYF. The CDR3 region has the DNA TGCGCCAGCAGTTCCGGGTGGGGTACCGAGCAGTACTTC.

The CDR3 DNA follows: TGTGCCAGCAGTTCCCCTAAATTAGGAGGCAATGAGCAGTTCTTC. Translating gives CASSSPKLGGNEQFF. The V gene is TRBV6-1, the J gene TRBJ2-1; TRBD2 might be the D (5 bases). Germline V lookup: CDR1 MNHNS, CDR2 SASEGT. V was shortened by 5 bases and J by 6 bases, with 17 bases between the two germline ends. This CDR3 spans 15 amino acids.

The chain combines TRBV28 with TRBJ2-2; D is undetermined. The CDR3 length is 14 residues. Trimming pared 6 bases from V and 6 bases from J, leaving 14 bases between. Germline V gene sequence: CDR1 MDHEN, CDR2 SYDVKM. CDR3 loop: CASSYGQSAGELFF. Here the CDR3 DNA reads TGTGCCAGCAGCTATGGGCAGTCAGCCGGGGAGCTGTTTTTT.

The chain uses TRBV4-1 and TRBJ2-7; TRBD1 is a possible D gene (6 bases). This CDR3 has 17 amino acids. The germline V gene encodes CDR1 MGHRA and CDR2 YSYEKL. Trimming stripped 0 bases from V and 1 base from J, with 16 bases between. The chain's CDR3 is CASSQEPSLRGSYEQYF. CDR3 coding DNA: TGCGCCAGCAGCCAAGAACCCTCTCTCAGGGGATCCTACGAGCAGTACTTC.

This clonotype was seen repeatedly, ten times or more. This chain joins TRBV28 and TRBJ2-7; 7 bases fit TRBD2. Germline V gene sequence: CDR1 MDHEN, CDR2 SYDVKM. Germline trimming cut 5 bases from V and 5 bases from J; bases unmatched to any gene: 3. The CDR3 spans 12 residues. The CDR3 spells CASSPGRDEQYF. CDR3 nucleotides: TGTGCCAGCAGTCCTGGGAGGGACGAGCAGTACTTC.